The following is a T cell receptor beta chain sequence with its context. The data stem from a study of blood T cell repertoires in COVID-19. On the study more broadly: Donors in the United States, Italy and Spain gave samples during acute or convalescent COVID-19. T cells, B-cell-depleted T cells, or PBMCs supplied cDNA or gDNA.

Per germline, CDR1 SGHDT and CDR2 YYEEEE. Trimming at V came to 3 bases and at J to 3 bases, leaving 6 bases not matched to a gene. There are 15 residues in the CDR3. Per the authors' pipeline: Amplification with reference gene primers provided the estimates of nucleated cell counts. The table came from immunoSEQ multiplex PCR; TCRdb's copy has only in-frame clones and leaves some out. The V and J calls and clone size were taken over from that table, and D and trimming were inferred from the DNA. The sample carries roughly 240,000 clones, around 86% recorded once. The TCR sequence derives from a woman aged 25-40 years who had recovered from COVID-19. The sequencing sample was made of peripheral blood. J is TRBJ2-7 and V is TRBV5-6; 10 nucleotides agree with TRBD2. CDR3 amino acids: CASSSAGGPIYEQYF. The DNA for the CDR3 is TGTGCCAGCAGCTCAGCGGGGGGGCCTATCTACGAGCAGTACTTC.